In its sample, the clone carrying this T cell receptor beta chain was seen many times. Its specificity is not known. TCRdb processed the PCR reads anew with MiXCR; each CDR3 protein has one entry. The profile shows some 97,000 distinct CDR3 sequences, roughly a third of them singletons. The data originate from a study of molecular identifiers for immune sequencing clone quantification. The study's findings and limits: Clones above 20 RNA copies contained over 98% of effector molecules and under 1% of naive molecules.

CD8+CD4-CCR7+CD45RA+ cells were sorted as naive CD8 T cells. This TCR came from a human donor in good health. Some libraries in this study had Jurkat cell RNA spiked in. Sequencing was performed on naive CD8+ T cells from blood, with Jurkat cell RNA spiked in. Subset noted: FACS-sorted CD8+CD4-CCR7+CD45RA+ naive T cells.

Here the CDR3 DNA reads TGCAGTGCTAGTCGTTTCAGGGAAGTTTATAGCAATCAGCCCCAGCATTTT. This sequence encodes CSASRFREVYSNQPQHF. The V and J genes are TRBV20-1 and TRBJ1-5; tentative D call: TRBD1 (5 bases). The CDR3 consists of 17 residues. V was clipped by 3 bases and J by 0 bases, with 18 bases between them. Per the germline V gene, CDR1 is DFQATT and CDR2 is SNEGSKA (reference sequence).